The clone carrying this T cell receptor (beta chain) was counted ten times or more. The antigen remains undetermined. The data derive from a study of Graves' ophthalmopathy and Graves' hyperthyroidism. The CDR3 covers 14 residues. Germline loops: CDR1 SGHRS, CDR2 YFSETQ. The trim removed 4 bases at V and 2 bases at J, leaving 3 bases unmatched. Amplification targeted the TCR beta CDR3 regions, with RNA transcripts as the source material. The workflow started with a first-round RT-PCR run with HTBI primers and then moved on to a second-round multiplex PCR. TCRdb redid the calling of the multiplex PCR reads with MiXCR, one entry per CDR3 protein. The table lists about 400,000 distinct CDR3 sequences, about 21% of them singletons. Regarding the study as a whole: Appearing in blood as well were most expanded thyroid clonotypes above 0.001 frequency.

The material sequenced was peripheral blood. The receptor was isolated from a woman aged 18 to 35 with stable Graves' hyperthyroidism. The V gene is TRBV5-1, the J gene TRBJ1-2; TRBD1 matches 9 bases. CDR3 protein: CASSAGTGNYGYTF. The CDR3 DNA reads as TGCGCCAGCAGCGCGGGGACAGGGAACTATGGCTACACCTTC.